These T cell receptor beta chains were read from a single sample in a study of blood T cell repertoires in COVID-19. This table comes from immunoSEQ multiplex PCR, and its TCRdb copy is limited to in-frame clones, with some not included. The sample has over 150,000 clones, 84% seen once. Sequenced: peripheral blood. All receptors come from a human donor in a cohort sampled during active COVID-19. The CDR3 runs from the conserved cysteine through the conserved F or W. Each record gives: J gene, V gene, D gene, CDR3 protein. The D gene is left open where the match is weak.

TRBJ1-5 | TRBV29-1 | . | CSVAQNSNQPQHF
TRBJ2-7 | TRBV2 | TRBD1 | CASSVSAGTGGWEEQYF
TRBJ2-1 | TRBV27 | . | CASSPSRATKSYNEQFF
TRBJ1-6 | TRBV14 | TRBD1 | CASSRTGTANSPLHF
TRBJ2-7 | TRBV18 | . | CASSPRSGGRLDEQYF
TRBJ2-5 | TRBV7-2 | . | CASSLEGVRPETQYF
TRBJ2-3 | TRBV7-6 | . | CASSLGQGKGTDTQYF
TRBJ2-5 | TRBV7-6 | TRBD2 | CASSLIAGGTVETQYF
TRBJ2-1 | TRBV2 | . | CASTGDGRVEQFF
TRBJ2-5 | TRBV29-1 | . | CSVERRHPQETQYF
TRBJ1-1 | TRBV5-6 | . | CASRSPGGLNTEAFF
TRBJ2-1 | TRBV5-1 | TRBD2 | CASSRTSGRANEQFF
TRBJ1-1 | TRBV5-1 | . | CASSLVSGQNTEAFF
TRBJ1-6 | TRBV19 | . | CASSIDRNSPLHF
TRBJ2-5 | TRBV7-2 | . | CASSSPIQGPGTQYF
TRBJ1-4 | TRBV2 | TRBD1 | CASRRTGGTNEKLFF
TRBJ2-7 | TRBV30 | . | CAWSAGAGVHEQYF
TRBJ1-6 | TRBV12-5 | . | CASALESYDSPLHF
TRBJ2-7 | TRBV6-6 | . | CASSYSKTRGEQYF
TRBJ2-7 | TRBV3-1/TRBV3-2 | TRBD1 | CASSLFDRAEQYF
TRBJ2-3 | TRBV10-3 | . | CAISEGQGTDTQYF
TRBJ2-7 | TRBV4-1 | . | CASSLEGSGPYEQYF
TRBJ2-2 | TRBV5-1 | . | CASSLQPENTGELFF
TRBJ1-6 | TRBV19 | . | CASAALAGDNSPLHF
TRBJ1-2 | TRBV27 | . | CASSLAGVGYTF
TRBJ2-1 | TRBV24-1 | TRBD2 | CATSDFRGGPGNEQFF
TRBJ1-5 | TRBV6-5 | . | CATASDRRLNQPQHF
TRBJ1-2 | TRBV28 | . | CASSLWGEKGYTF
TRBJ2-7 | TRBV7-9 | . | CASSLGVAGYEQYF
TRBJ2-7 | TRBV19 | TRBD2 | CASSQIAGASGYEQYF
TRBJ2-3 | TRBV5-1 | TRBD2 | CASTDALAATSTDTQYF
TRBJ2-7 | TRBV28 | . | CASSSPGHPRTYEQYF
TRBJ2-7 | TRBV27 | TRBD2 | CASSLLAGAAYEQYF
TRBJ1-3 | TRBV28 | . | CASRGPRISSGNTIYF
TRBJ1-1 | TRBV7-9 | . | CASSLLGPVTTEAFF
TRBJ2-3 | TRBV5-6 | TRBD2 | CASSFPPGLADTDTQYF
TRBJ2-3 | TRBV19 | TRBD1 | CASKTGGFTDTQYF
TRBJ2-2 | TRBV4-1 | . | CASSRPTSAGELFF
TRBJ1-1 | TRBV5-8 | . | CASSLRFAGALNTEAFF
TRBJ2-3 | TRBV5-1 | . | CASSPLPQMSTDTQYF
TRBJ2-7 | TRBV4-1 | TRBD1 | CASSQGGQGPYEQYF
TRBJ2-7 | TRBV5-1 | TRBD1 | CASSLPRDRAYEQYF
TRBJ2-2 | TRBV30 | . | CAWSVGGTGELFF
TRBJ2-3 | TRBV5-1 | . | CASSLHADTQYF
TRBJ2-7 | TRBV28 | . | CASSLGTGLGYEQYF
TRBJ2-1 | TRBV6-4 | . | CASSDSQTGDLNEQFF
TRBJ2-3 | TRBV2 | TRBD2 | CASSEALTSGSTDTQYF
TRBJ2-7 | TRBV19 | . | CASSGRNYEQYF
TRBJ2-1 | TRBV27 | . | CASSPSLGNLHNEQFF
TRBJ2-5 | TRBV2 | TRBD2 | CASSETSGSSQETQYF
TRBJ2-7 | TRBV11-2 | TRBD2 | CASSLVASGRWYEQYF